This T cell receptor (beta chain) was captured in a study of blood T cells in healthy people across ages. Study-level points and caveats: Relative to aged donors, long-lived donors carried more naive CD4+ cells and displayed higher diversity. Naive T cell percentage and TCR beta diversity correlated strongly.

Using a J-beta primer mix together with a sample-barcoded 5' primer, a second PCR was run for roughly 7 to 12 cycles. One entry per CDR3 protein, called by TCRdb with MiXCR from the 5' RACE reads. The sample records about 670,000 distinct CDR3 sequences, over 40% being singletons. Notes on this clonotype: Its cognate antigen is unknown.

The V gene lost 7 bases and the J gene lost 12 bases, with 15 bases spanning the gap. Germline V gene data show CDR1 as MNHEY and CDR2 as SVGEGT. The CDR3 consists of 11 residues. Sequenced material: blood. The V call is TRBV6-2 or TRBV6-3, the J call TRBJ1-1; D not resolved. The clonotype comes from a woman of 80 years or more in good health. The CDR3 reads CASTREKRTFF. Written as DNA, the CDR3 is TGTGCCAGCACCAGAGAGAAGCGGACTTTCTTT.